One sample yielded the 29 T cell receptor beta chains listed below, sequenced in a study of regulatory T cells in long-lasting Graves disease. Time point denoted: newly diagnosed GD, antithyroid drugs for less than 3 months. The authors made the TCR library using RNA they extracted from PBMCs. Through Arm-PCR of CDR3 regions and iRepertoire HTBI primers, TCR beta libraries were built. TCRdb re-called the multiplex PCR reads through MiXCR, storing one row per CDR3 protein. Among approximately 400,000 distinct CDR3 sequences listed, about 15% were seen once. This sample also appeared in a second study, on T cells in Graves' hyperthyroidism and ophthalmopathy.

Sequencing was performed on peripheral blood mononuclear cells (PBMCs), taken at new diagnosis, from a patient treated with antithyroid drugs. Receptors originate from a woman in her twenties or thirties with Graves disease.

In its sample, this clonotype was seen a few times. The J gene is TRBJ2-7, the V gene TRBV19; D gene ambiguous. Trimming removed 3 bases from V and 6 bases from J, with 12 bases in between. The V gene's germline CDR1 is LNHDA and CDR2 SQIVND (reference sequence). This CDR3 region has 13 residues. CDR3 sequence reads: CASSISGVGEQYF. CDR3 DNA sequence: TGTGCCAGTAGTATCAGTGGGGTTGGCGAGCAGTACTTC.

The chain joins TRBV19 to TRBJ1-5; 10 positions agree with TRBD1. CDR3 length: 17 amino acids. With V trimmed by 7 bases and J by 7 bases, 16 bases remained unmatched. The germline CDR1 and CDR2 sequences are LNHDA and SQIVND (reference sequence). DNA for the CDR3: TGTGCCAGTAAAAGGGAAGTTGGACAGGGGGAGAGCCAGCCCCAGCATTTT. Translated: CASKREVGQGESQPQHF.

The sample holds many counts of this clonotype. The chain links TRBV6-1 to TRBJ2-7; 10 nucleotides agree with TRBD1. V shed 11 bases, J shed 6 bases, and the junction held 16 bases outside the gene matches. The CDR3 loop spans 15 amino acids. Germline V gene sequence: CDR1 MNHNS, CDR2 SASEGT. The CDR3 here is CASSAAGTGAGEQYF. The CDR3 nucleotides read TGTGCCTCCTCGGCAGCCGGGACAGGGGCAGGCGAGCAGTACTTC.

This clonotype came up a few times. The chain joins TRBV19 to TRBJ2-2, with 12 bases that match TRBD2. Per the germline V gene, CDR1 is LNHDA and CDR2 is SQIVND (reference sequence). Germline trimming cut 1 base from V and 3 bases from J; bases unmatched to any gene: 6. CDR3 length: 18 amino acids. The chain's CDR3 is CASSIGLLAGGDTGELFF. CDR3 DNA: TGTGCCAGTAGTATAGGCCTGCTAGCGGGAGGGGACACCGGGGAGCTGTTTTTT.

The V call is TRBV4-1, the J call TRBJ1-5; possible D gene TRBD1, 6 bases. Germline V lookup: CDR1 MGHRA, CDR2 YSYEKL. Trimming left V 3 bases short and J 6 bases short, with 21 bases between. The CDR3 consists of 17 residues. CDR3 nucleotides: TGCGCCAGCAGCCATCCGTCGACCGAGGGGGGGACTCAGCCCCAGCATTTT. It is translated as CASSHPSTEGGTQPQHF.

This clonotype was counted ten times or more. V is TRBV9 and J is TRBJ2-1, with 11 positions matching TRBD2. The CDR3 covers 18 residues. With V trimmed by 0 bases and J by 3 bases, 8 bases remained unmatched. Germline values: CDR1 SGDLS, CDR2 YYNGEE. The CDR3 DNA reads TGTGCCAGCAGCGTAGGGGGTAGCGGGAGGGCCTACTACAATGAGCAGTTCTTC. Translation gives CASSVGGSGRAYYNEQFF.

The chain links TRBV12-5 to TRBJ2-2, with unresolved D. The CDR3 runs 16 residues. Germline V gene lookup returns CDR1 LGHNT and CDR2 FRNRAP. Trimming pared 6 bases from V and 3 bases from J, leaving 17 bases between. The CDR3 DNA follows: TGTGCTAGTGGCAAGCACGGGCCCCGGGACACCGGGGAGCTGTTTTTT. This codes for CASGKHGPRDTGELFF.

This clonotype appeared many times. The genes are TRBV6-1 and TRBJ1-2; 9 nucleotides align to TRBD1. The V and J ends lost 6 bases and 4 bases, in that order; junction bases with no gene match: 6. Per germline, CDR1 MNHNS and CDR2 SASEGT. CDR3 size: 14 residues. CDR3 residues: CASRVPGQGYGYTF. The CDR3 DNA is TGTGCCAGCAGGGTTCCGGGACAGGGCTATGGCTACACCTTC.

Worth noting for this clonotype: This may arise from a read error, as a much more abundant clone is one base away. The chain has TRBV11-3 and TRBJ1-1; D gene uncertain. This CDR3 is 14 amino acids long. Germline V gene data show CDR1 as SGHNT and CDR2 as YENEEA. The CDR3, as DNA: TGTGTCAGCAGCTTAGTGGGATTGAACACTGAAGCTTTCTTT. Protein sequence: CVSSLVGLNTEAFF.

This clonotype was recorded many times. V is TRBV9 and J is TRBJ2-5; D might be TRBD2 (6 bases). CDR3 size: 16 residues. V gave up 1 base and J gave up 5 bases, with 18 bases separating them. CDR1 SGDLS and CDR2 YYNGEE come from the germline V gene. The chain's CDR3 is CASSVSGGDSGETQYF. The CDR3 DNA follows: TGTGCCAGCAGCGTATCGGGCGGGGACTCGGGTGAGACCCAGTACTTC.

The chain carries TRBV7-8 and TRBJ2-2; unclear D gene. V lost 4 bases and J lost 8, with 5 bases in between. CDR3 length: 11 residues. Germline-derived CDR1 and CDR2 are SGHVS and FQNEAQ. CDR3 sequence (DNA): TGTGCCAGCAGCTCCGAAGGGGAGCTGTTTTTT. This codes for CASSSEGELFF. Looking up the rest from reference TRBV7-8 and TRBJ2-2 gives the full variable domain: GAGVSQSPRYKVAKRGQDVALRCDPISGHVSLFWYQQALGQGPEFLTYFQNEAQLDKSGLPSDRFFAERPEGSVSTLKIQRTQQEDSAVYLCASSSEGELFFGEGSRLTVL.

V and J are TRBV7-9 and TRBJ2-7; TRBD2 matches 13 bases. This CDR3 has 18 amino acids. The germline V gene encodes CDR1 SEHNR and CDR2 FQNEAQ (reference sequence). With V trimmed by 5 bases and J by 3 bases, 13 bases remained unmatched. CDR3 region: CASSHTRTSGSKVYEQYF. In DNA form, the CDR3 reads TGTGCCAGCAGCCATACCAGGACTAGCGGGAGCAAGGTCTACGAGCAGTACTTC.

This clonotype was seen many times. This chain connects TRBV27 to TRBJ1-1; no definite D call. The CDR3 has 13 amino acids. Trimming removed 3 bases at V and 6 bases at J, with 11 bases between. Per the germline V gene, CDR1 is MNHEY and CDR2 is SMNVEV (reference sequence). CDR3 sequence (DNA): TGTGCCAGCAGTTTTCGGATATCGGCTGAAGCTTTCTTT. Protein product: CASSFRISAEAFF.

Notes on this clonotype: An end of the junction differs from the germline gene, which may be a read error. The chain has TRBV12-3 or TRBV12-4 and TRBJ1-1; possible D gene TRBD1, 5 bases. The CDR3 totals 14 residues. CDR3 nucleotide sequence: TGTGCCAGCAGTTTAGGTCAGGGAGGGACTGGAGCTTTCTTT. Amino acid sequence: CASSLGQGGTGAFF.

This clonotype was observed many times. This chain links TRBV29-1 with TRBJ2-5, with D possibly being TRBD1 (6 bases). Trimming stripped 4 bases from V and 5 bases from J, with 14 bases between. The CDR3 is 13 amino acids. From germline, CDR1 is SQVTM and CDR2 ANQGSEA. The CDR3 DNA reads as TGCAGCGTTGGATGGGGGCCGAAGGAGACCCAGTACTTC. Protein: CSVGWGPKETQYF.

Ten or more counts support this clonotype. The CDR3 DNA follows: TGCAGCGTTTGGCTAGCGGGAGGGTCAGAGACCCAGTACTTC. It is translated as CSVWLAGGSETQYF. The rearrangement joins TRBV29-1 to TRBJ2-5; 12 bases match TRBD2. Germline lookup yields CDR1 SQVTM and CDR2 ANQGSEA. Unmatched junction bases numbered 5, after V lost 5 bases and J lost 4 bases. The CDR3 extends over 14 amino acids.

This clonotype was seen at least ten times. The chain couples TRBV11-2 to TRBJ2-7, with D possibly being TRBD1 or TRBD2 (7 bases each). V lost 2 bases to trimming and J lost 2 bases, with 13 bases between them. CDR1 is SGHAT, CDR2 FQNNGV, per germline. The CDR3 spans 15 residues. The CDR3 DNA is TGTGCCAGCAGCTTATTCCAGGGGGGGGCCTACGAGCAGTACTTC. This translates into CASSLFQGGAYEQYF. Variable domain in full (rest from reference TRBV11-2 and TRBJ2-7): EAGVAQSPRYKIIEKRQSVAFWCNPISGHATLYWYQQILGQGPKLLIQFQNNGVVDDSQLPKDRFSAERLKGVDSTLKIQPAKLEDSAVYLCASSLFQGGAYEQYFGPGTRLTVT.

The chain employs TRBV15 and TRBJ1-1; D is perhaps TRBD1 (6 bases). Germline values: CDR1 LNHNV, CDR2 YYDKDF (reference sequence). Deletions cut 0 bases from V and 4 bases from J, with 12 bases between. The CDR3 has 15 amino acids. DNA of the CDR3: TGTGCCACCAGCAGAGATGGGGGGGCCGGCACTGAAGCTTTCTTT. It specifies CATSRDGGAGTEAFF.

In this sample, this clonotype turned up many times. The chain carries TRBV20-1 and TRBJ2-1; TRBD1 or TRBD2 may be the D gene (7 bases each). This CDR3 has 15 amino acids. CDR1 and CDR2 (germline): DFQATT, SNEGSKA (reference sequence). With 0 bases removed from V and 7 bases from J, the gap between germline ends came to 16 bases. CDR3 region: CSAREGGGRFNEQFF. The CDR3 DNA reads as TGCAGTGCTAGAGAGGGAGGGGGCCGGTTTAATGAGCAGTTCTTC.

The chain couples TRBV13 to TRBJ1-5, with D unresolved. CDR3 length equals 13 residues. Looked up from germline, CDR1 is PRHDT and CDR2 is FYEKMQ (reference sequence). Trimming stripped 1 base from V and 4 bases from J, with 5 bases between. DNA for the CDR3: TGTGCCAGCAGCTTAGATCATAATCAGCCCCAGCATTTT. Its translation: CASSLDHNQPQHF.

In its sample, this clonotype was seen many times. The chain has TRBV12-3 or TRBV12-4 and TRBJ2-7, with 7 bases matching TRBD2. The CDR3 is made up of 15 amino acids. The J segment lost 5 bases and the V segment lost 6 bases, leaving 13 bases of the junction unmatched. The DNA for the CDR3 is TGTGCCAGCAGCCCCTCTGGCAGCGGGGTCCACGAGCAGTACTTC. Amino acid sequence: CASSPSGSGVHEQYF.

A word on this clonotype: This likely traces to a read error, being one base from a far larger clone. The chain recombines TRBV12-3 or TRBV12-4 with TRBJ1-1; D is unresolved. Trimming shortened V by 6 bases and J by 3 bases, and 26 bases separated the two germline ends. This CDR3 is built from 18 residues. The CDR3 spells CASSQTIQRGVGYTEAFF. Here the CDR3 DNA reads TGTGCCAGCAGCCAAACCATACAGCGTGGGGTTGGGTACACTGAAGCTTTCTTT.

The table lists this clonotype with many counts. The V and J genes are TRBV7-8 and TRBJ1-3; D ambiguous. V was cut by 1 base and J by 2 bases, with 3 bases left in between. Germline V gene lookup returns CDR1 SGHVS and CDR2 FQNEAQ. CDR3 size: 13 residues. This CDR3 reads CASSLEAGNTIYF. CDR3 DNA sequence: TGTGCCAGCAGCTTAGAGGCTGGAAACACCATATATTTT.

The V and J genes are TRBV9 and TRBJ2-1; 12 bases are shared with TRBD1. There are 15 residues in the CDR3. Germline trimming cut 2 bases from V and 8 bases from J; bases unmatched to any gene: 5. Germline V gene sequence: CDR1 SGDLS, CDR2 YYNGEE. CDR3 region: CASSVLGQGADEQFF. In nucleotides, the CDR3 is TGTGCCAGCAGCGTCCTGGGACAGGGGGCCGATGAGCAGTTCTTC.

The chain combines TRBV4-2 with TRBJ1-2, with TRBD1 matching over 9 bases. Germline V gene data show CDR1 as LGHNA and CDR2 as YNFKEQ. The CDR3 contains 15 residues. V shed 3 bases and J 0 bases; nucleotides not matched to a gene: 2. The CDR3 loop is CASSHRTGANYGYTF. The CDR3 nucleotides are TGTGCCAGCAGCCACCGGACAGGGGCTAACTATGGCTACACCTTC.

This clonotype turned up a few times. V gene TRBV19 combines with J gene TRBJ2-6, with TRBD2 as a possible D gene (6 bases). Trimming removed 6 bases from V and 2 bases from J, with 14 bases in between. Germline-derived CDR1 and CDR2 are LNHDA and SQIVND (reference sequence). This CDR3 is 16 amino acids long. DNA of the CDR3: TGTGCCAGTAGCAATGGGGCGGGGACTGGGGCCAACGTCCTGACTTTC. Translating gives CASSNGAGTGANVLTF.

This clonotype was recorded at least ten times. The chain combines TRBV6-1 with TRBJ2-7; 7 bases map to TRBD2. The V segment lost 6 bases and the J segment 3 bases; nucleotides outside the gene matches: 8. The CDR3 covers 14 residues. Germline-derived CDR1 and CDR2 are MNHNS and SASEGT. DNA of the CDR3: TGTGCCAGCAGGTCTAGCGGAACTCGCTACGAGCAGTACTTC. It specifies CASRSSGTRYEQYF.

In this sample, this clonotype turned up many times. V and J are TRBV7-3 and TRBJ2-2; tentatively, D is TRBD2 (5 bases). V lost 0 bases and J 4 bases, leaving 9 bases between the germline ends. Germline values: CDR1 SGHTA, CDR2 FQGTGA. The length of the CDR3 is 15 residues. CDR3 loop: CASSLTLASTGELFF. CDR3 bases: TGTGCCAGCAGCTTAACGCTAGCTTCCACCGGGGAGCTGTTTTTT.

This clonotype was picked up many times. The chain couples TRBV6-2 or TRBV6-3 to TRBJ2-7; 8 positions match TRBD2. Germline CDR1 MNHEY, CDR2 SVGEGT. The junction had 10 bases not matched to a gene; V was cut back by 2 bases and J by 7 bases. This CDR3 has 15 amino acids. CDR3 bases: TGTGCCAGCAGTTACCCCTCAGCGGGAGAGGGTGAGCAGTACTTC. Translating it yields CASSYPSAGEGEQYF.